The 6 T cell receptor beta chains below all came from one sample that was sequenced in a study of CD8 T cells in Susac syndrome. RNA amounts of about 0.5 to 1 ug underwent reverse transcription with random hexamers. TCRdb reprocessed the immunoSEQ multiplex PCR reads via MiXCR and lists one record per CDR3 protein. This sample has under 200,000 distinct CDR3 sequences, with 91% found just once. The specimen sequenced was CD4+ T cells from PBMCs. Every receptor here comes from a human donor with Susac syndrome.

This clonotype turned up a few times. The V and J genes are TRBV7-9 and TRBJ1-1; D might be TRBD1 (5 bases). The CDR3 runs to 12 residues. Germline CDR1 is SEHNR and CDR2 is FQNEAQ (reference sequence). Trimming cost V 1 base and J 10 bases, with 10 bases left between them. The CDR3 DNA is TGTGCCAGCAGCTTAGTTGGGGGTTCAGCTTTCTTT. Its protein product is CASSLVGGSAFF.

J is TRBJ2-5 and V is TRBV21-1. TRBV21-1 is reported as a pseudogene. This CDR3 contains 14 residues. CDR3 residues: CASSKRPVKETQYF. The CDR3 DNA sequence: TGTGCCAGCAGCAAACGGCCAGTTAAAGAGACCCAGTACTTC.

The rearrangement joins TRBV20-1 to TRBJ2-1, with TRBD2 as a possible D gene (5 bases). This CDR3 has 16 amino acids. Per the germline V gene, CDR1 is DFQATT and CDR2 is SNEGSKA (reference sequence). Trimming shortened V by 0 bases and J by 2 bases, and 14 bases separated the two germline ends. Written as DNA, the CDR3 is TGCAGTGCTAGAGATCTTAGCGCCTCCACCTACAATGAGCAGTTCTTC. Protein sequence: CSARDLSASTYNEQFF.

The chain combines TRBV20-1 with TRBJ2-7; D remains ambiguous. CDR3 length: 16 amino acids. The germline CDR1 and CDR2 sequences are DFQATT and SNEGSKA (reference sequence). The V and J ends lost 3 bases and 2 bases respectively, with 20 bases between them. For the CDR3, the DNA is TGCAGTGCTAGGAGCCCTGGGCAGGTCCTTGCCTACGAGCAGTACTTC. Residues: CSARSPGQVLAYEQYF.

The V gene is TRBV5-1, the J gene TRBJ1-1; D not resolved. The CDR3 extends over 13 amino acids. V shed 2 bases and J shed 3 bases, with 8 bases lying between them. Germline CDR1 and CDR2: SGHRS and YFSETQ. Here the CDR3 DNA reads TGCGCCAGCAGCTTAAAGAGAGACACTGAAGCTTTCTTT. This sequence encodes CASSLKRDTEAFF.

The genes are TRBV5-4 and TRBJ2-7; 10 bases align to TRBD2. Trimming removed 4 bases from V and 6 bases from J; junction bases left unmatched: 10. The CDR3 is 15 residues long. Germline assignment: CDR1 SGHNT and CDR2 YYREEE (reference sequence). The CDR3 DNA sequence: TGTGCCAGCAGCCAAGGGTGGCTAGCGGGAGCCGAGCAGTACTTC. This gives the protein CASSQGWLAGAEQYF.